What follows describes a single TCR beta chain. Original methodology: The assay estimated nucleated cells by amplifying reference gene primers. Some clones are missing from TCRdb's copy, which holds only in-frame ones; the method was immunoSEQ multiplex PCR. The V and J calls and clone size come from that table; D and trimming were worked out from the DNA. Among about 72,000 clones, around 85% were seen once, and the ten largest hold about a third. This sample stems from a study of blood T cell repertoires in COVID-19. Source material: peripheral blood. The sequence was obtained from a woman older than 75 with active or convalescent COVID-19.

CDR3 DNA: TGTGCCAGCAGCCCCAGGACAGGAACGTACGAGCAGTACTTC. Its protein product is CASSPRTGTYEQYF. V is TRBV2 and J is TRBJ2-7; TRBD1 aligns across 7 bases. The germline gives CDR1 SNHLY, CDR2 FYNNEI. V lost 6 bases, J lost 4 bases, and 9 bases stayed unmatched. CDR3 length equals 14 residues.